These 12 T cell receptor beta chains share one sample of origin, sequenced in a study of CD8+ T cells in alopecia areata (dated 2018 in TCRdb). Library construction relied on the immunoSEQ multiplex PCR assay. RNA was extracted from all samples and reverse transcribed into cDNA as template for TCR sequencing. The source is immuneACCESS, and TCRdb retained only in-frame sequences with V and J called. Part of the clones is not carried over; for the studies checked, unresolved V genes explain less than half of this, and the remainder is unexplained. The sample counts about 110,000 clones, each observed more than once. The ten largest clones take up less than 20% of the sample. The sample consisted of lesional skin. These receptors all come from a C3H/HeJ mouse with alopecia areata. This mouse strain carries MHC haplotype H2-k.

This clone has more than one count but fewer than ten. The genes are named according to mouse. The read falls 4 residues short of the CDR3 end, and the missing part is taken from the germline J gene. The rearrangement links TRBV31 to TRBJ2-5; TRBD2 matches at 8 bases. CDR3 length: 14 amino acids. The junction had 2 bases not matched to a gene; V was cut back by 0 bases and J by 3 bases. Germline CDR1 is GKSSPN and CDR2 is SITVG. Here the CDR3 reads CAWSLGLGQDTQYF. CDR3 DNA, as far as it was read: TGTGCCTGGAGTCTCGGACTGGGACAAGAC.

A few counts support this clone. Genes here carry mouse names. With the read ending 4 residues before the CDR3 end, the germline J gene is used to fill in that end. The chain uses TRBV13-3 and TRBJ2-4; TRBD2 matches 8 bases. Germline V gene sequence: CDR1 NNHDY, CDR2 SYVADS. After removal of 5 bases from V and 3 bases from J, the junction contained 5 bases not matched to a gene. CDR3 size: 14 residues. The CDR3 loop is CASREDWEQNTLYF. Incomplete CDR3 DNA: TGTGCCAGCAGGGAGGACTGGGAACAAAAC.

Regarding this clone: Mouse gene names apply. The read halts 4 residues ahead of the CDR3 end, with the missing end drawn from the germline J gene. This rearrangement joins TRBV13-1 to TRBJ2-3, with 9 bases aligning to TRBD2. Germline CDR1 is NSHNY and CDR2 is SYGAGN. V lost 0 bases to trimming and J lost 0 bases; unmatched junction nucleotides: 5. The CDR3 is made up of 17 amino acids. The CDR3 loop is CASSDARTGASAETLYF. The sequenced CDR3 bases are TGTGCCAGCAGTGATGCTCGGACTGGGGCTAGTGCAGAA.

Of note for this clone: Mouse germline and gene names are used. The chain's CDR3 is CASSIPGGADEQYF. The covered CDR3 bases are TGTGCCAGCAGTATCCCTGGGGGGGCAGAT. This chain uses TRBV19 with TRBJ2-7, with TRBD2 matching 10 bases. The CDR3 goes on 4 residues after the read ends, and that part is filled in from the germline J gene. The length of the CDR3 is 14 residues. CDR1 and CDR2 (germline): FNHDT, SITEND (reference sequence).

This clone appeared a few times. The gene names here belong to mouse. The read ends 4 residues before the CDR3 terminus; that terminus is restored from the germline J gene. V gene TRBV13-1 combines with J gene TRBJ2-7, with a possible D match to TRBD1 (5 bases). Germline V gene data show CDR1 as NSHNY and CDR2 as SYGAGN. This CDR3 is built from 14 residues. V was pared by 4 bases and J by 0 bases, with 11 bases between. Partial CDR3 DNA: TGTGCCAGCAGTTGGACAAAAAGCTCCTAT. Protein product: CASSWTKSSY. The full CDR3 is CASSWTKSSYEQYF.

This clone was observed a few times. Mouse names are used for the genes. Read sequence stops 4 residues before the CDR3 end, and the germline J gene provides the missing end. The chain links TRBV31 to TRBJ2-3; 8 nucleotides match TRBD2. V trimming: 3 bases; J trimming: 0 bases; junction bases outside the gene matches: 8. The CDR3 extends over 16 amino acids. Germline-derived CDR1 and CDR2 are GKSSPN and SITVG. CDR3 sequence reads: CAWSPDWGPSAETLYF. The sequenced part of the CDR3 DNA is TGTGCCTGGAGCCCCGACTGGGGTCCTAGTGCAGAA.

This clone was seen ten or more times. The listed genes are named as in mouse. The read stops 4 residues short of the end of the CDR3; the missing end is completed from the germline J gene. This chain joins TRBV1 and TRBJ1-1; D uncertain. V was clipped by 1 base and J by 0 bases, with 12 bases between them. The CDR3 runs 16 residues. CDR1 and CDR2 from the germline V gene are NSQYPW and LRSPGD (reference sequence). CDR3: CTCSAVRVGPNTEVFF. The covered CDR3 bases are TGCACCTGCAGTGCAGTGAGGGTTGGTCCAAACACA. The full variable domain, in which reference TRBV1 and TRBJ1-1 provide the parts outside the CDR3, is VTLLEQNPRWRLVPRGQAVNLRCILKNSQYPWMSWYQQDLQKQLQWLFTLRSPGDKEVKSLPGADYLATRVTDTELRLQVANMSQGRTLYCTCSAVRVGPNTEVFFGKGTRLTVV.

This clone was picked up a small number of times. At residue 12, the TCRdb amino acid sequence and the translated nucleotide sequence differ, so the protein here is the DNA translation. Genes and germline are mouse. The missing CDR3 end, 3 residues past where the read stops, is filled in from the germline J gene. This sequence joins TRBV29 and TRBJ1-3, with 8 positions matching TRBD1. The germline gives CDR1 MSHET, CDR2 SYDVDS. The CDR3 totals 15 residues. The junction had 4 bases not matched to a gene; V was cut back by 6 bases and J by 0 bases. The part of the CDR3 DNA that was read is TGTGCTAGCAGGCCGACAGGGGATTCTGGAAATACG. It specifies CASRPTGDSGNT. The CDR3 in its entirety is CASRPTGDSGNTLYF.

This clone occurred a few times. Mouse gene names and germline throughout. The part of the CDR3 DNA that was read is TGTGCCAGCAGTGATATGGGGTCGGGGTCC. Protein product: CASSDMGSGS. Given in full, the CDR3 is CASSDMGSGSDYTF. The chain is built from TRBV13-3 and TRBJ1-2; D is uncertain. The read stops 4 residues short of the end of the CDR3; the missing end is completed from the germline J gene. Germline CDR1 NNHDY, CDR2 SYVADS. The CDR3 sequence is 14 residues long.

Only a few counts were recorded for this clone. Any gene name here is a mouse gene name. The read ends 4 residues shy of where the CDR3 ends; the end is completed using the germline J gene. The J gene is TRBJ2-7, the V gene TRBV14, with a weak D call TRBD1 (5 bases). The CDR3 is made up of 12 amino acids. CDR1 and CDR2 from the germline V gene are SGHDT and FRDEAV. CDR3 DNA (partial): TGTGCCAGCAGCCCCCAGGGTGAT. It specifies CASSPQGD. In full, the CDR3 reads CASSPQGDEQYF.

Of note for this clone: Mouse gene names and germline throughout. Read data end 4 residues before the CDR3 end; the end is taken from the germline J gene. The chain combines TRBV19 with TRBJ2-1, with D possibly TRBD1 on 6 matching bases. Trimming cost V 7 bases and J 0 bases, with 8 bases left between them. This CDR3 is built from 13 residues. Germline V gene data show CDR1 as FNHDT and CDR2 as SITEND (reference sequence). The covered CDR3 bases are TGTGCCAGCGGGGACAATAACTATGCT. Translating it yields CASGDNNYA. The full CDR3 protein is CASGDNNYAEQFF.

In this sample, this clone turned up a few times. Germline and genes: mouse. Sequencing ends 4 residues short of the CDR3 end; the germline J gene provides the rest. The chain combines TRBV19 with TRBJ1-4; 9 bases map to TRBD1. Germline V CDR1 and CDR2: FNHDT, SITEND (reference sequence). There are 15 residues in the CDR3. The covered CDR3 bases are TGTGCCAGCAGTCTCCCCGGGACAGGGTCCGAA. Its protein is CASSLPGTGSE. Given in full, the CDR3 is CASSLPGTGSERLFF.